This TCR beta chain emerged from a study of Ad26.COV2.S vaccination and SARS-CoV-2 variants. Documented treatment: some 19 received Ad26.COV2.S at low or high dose, single or two shots; about 5 received placebo; per-sample allocation not given. Sample collection was performed on day 63 after the first vaccine or placebo injection. Within Boston, the person who donated was an adult of 18-55 years. Spike of the Wuhan-strain SARS-CoV-2 was expressed by an Ad26 vector, which formed the vaccine. The CDR3 has 13 amino acids. CDR1 is SQVTM, CDR2 ANQGSEA, per germline. V was pared by 1 base and J by 3 bases, with 2 bases of the junction left unmatched. TCRdb's copy holds only in-frame clones and misses some; the assay was immunoSEQ multiplex PCR. The sample includes about 410,000 clones, 70% to 90% of them seen just once.

Source: peripheral blood, taken in a trial of Ad26.COV2.S vaccine versus placebo. The TCR sequence derives from a person aged 18-60 years who received the Ad26.COV2.S COVID-19 vaccine or a placebo. V and J are TRBV29-1 and TRBJ1-2, with TRBD1 identical over 7 bases. The CDR3 loop reads CSVEGGTDYGYTF. Here the CDR3 DNA reads TGCAGCGTTGAAGGGGGGACAGACTATGGCTACACCTTC.